Sequencing of this T cell receptor (beta chain) was carried out in a study of CXCR3-negative and CXCR3-positive naive CD8 T cells. The method, 5' RACE with UMI labels, was used to prepare the TRB cDNA libraries. TCRdb reanalyzed the 5' RACE reads, giving one entry per CDR3 protein sequence and no DNA. Its table lists roughly 7,200 distinct CDR3 sequences. Germline V gives CDR1 SEHNR, CDR2 FQNEAQ (reference sequence). The CDR3 totals 14 residues. Source material: naive CXCR3- CD8+ T cells from blood. Subset indicated: CD45RO-CCR7+CD27+CD95- naive CD8+ T cells lacking CXCR3 (TNR3-). The chain uses TRBV7-9 and TRBJ2-1; the TCRdb D gene call, TRBD1, has no DNA to confirm it. This TCR came from a human donor in good health. Some clones in this sample may be carry-over from other donors' samples. CDR3 region: CASSKEDRYNEQFF.